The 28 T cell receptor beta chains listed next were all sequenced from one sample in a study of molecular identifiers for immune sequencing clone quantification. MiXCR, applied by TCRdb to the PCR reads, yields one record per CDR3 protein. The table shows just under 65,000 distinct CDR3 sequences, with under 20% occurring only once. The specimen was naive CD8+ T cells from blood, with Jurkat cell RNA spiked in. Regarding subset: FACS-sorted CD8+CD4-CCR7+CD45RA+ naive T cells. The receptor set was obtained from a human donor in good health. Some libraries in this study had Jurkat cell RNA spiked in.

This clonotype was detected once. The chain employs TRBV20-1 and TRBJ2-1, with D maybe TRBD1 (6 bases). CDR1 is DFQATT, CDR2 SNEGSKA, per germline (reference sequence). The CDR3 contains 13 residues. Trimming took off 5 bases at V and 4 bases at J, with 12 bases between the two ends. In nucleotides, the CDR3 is TGCAGTGCTGACAGGAGAGATTACAATGAGCAGTTCTTC. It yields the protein CSADRRDYNEQFF.

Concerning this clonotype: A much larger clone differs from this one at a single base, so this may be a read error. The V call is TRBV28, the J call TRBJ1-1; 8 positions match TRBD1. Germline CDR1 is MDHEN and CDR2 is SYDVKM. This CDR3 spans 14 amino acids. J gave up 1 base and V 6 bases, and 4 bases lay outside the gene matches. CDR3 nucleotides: TGTGCCAGCAGGCTGGGACAGGAGAACACTGAAGCTTTCTTT. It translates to CASRLGQENTEAFF. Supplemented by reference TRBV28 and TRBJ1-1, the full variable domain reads DVKVTQSSRYLVKRTGEKVFLECVQDMDHENMFWYRQDPGLGLRLIYFSYDVKMKEKGDIPEGYSVSREKKERFSLILESASTNQTSMYLCASRLGQENTEAFFGQGTRLTVV.

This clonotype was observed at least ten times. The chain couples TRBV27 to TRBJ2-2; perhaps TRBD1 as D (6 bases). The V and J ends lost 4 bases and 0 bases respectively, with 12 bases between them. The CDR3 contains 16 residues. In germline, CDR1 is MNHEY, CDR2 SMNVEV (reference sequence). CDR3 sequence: CASSYYRATNTGELFF. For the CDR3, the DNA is TGTGCCAGCAGTTATTACAGGGCTACGAACACCGGGGAGCTGTTTTTT.

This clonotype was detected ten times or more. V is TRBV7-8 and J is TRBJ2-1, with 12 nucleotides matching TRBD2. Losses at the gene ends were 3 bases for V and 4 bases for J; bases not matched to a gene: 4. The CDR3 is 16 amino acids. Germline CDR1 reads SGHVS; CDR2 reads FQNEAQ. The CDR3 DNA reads TGTGCCAGCAGCTTCCGGACTAGCGGGATATACAATGAGCAGTTCTTC. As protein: CASSFRTSGIYNEQFF.

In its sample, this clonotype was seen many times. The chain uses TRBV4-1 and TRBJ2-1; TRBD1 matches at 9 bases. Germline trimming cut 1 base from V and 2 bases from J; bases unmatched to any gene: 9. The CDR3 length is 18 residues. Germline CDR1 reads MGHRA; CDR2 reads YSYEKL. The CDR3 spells CASSQVSPGTGPYNEQFF. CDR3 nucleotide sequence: TGCGCCAGCAGCCAAGTTTCCCCTGGGACAGGGCCCTACAATGAGCAGTTCTTC.

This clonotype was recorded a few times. The CDR3 nucleotides read TGTGCCAGCGGCCCCACCGAGGGTCAGCCCCAGCATTTT. Encoded protein: CASGPTEGQPQHF. The rearrangement joins TRBV7-9 to TRBJ1-5; D is ambiguous. Germline V gene data show CDR1 as SEHNR and CDR2 as FQNEAQ (reference sequence). V was shortened by 8 bases and J by 6 bases, with 14 bases between the two germline ends. The CDR3 extends over 13 amino acids.

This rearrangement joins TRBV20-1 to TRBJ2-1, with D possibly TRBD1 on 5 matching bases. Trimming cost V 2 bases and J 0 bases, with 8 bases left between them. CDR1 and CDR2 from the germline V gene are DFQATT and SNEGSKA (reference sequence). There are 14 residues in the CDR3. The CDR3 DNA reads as TGCAGTGCTAGAACAGGCGGCTCCTACAATGAGCAGTTCTTC. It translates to CSARTGGSYNEQFF.

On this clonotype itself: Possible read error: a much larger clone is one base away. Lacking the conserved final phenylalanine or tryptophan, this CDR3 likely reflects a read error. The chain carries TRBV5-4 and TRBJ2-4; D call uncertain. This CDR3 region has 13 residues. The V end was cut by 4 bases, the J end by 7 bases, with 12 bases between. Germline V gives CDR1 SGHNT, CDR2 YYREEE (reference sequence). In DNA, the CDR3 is TGTGCCAGCAGCCCACCCGACTTGAACATTCAGTACCTC. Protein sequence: CASSPPDLNIQYL.

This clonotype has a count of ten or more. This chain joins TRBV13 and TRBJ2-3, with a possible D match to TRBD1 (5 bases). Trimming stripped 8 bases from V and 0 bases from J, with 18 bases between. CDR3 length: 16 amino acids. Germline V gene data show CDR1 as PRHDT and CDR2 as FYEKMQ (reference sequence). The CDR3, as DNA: TGTGCCAGCCTCTGGGGCGGCAGCTATAGCACAGATACGCAGTATTTT. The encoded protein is CASLWGGSYSTDTQYF.

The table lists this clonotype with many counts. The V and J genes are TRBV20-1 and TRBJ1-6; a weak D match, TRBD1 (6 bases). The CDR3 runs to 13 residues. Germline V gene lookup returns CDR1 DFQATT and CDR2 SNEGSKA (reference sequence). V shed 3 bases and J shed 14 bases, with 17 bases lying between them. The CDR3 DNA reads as TGCAGTGCTAGGCCCATCCGGGACATGTCCCTCCACTTT. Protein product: CSARPIRDMSLHF.

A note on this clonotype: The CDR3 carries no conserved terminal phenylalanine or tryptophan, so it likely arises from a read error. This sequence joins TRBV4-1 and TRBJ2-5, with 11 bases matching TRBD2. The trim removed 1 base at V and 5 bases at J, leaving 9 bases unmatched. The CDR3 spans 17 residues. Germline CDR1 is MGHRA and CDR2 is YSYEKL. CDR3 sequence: CASSQGRGLADQETQYS. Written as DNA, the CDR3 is TGCGCCAGCAGCCAAGGGCGGGGACTAGCGGATCAGGAGACCCAGTACTCC.

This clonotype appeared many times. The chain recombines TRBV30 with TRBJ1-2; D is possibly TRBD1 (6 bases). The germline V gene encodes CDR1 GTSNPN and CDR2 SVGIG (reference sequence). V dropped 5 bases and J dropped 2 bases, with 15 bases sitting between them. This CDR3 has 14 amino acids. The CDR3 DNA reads TGTGCCTGGGGGGGTGGGGGGCGCAACTATGGCTACACCTTC. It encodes CAWGGGGRNYGYTF.

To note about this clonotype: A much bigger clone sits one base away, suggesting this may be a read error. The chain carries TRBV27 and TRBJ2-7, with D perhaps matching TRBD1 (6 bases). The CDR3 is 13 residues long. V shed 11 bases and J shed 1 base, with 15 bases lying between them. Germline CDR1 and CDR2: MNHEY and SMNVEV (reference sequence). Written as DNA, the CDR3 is TGTGCCGGCCGGACAGCTAATTCCTACGAGCAGTACTTC. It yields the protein CAGRTANSYEQYF.

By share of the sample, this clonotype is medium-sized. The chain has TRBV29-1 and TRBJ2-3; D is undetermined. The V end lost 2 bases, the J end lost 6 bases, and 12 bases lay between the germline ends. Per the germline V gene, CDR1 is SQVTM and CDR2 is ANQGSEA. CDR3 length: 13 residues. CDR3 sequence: CSVELVLGDTQYF. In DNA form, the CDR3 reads TGCAGCGTTGAATTGGTCCTAGGGGATACGCAGTATTTT.

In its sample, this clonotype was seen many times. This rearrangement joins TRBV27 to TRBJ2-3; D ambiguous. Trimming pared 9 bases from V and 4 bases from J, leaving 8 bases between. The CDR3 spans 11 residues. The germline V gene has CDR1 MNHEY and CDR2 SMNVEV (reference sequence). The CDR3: CARWAADTQYF. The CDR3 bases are TGTGCCAGATGGGCGGCAGATACGCAGTATTTT.

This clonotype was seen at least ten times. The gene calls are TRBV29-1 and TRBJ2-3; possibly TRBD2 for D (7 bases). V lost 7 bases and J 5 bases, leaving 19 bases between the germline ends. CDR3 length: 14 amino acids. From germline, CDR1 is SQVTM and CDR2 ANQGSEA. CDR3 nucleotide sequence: TGCAGCGGCCTTGACGGGGGGCAGGGAGATACGCAGTATTTT. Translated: CSGLDGGQGDTQYF.

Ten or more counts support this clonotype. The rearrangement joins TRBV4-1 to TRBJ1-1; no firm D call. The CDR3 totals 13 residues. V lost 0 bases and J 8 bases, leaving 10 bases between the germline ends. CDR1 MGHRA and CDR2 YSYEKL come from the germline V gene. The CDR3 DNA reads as TGCGCCAGCAGCCAAGAACCGGGCCTAGAAGCTTTCTTT. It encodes CASSQEPGLEAFF.

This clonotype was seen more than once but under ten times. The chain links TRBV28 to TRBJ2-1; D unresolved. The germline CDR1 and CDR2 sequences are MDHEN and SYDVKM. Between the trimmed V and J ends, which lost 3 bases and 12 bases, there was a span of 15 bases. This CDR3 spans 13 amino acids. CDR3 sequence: CASSFRLPDGQFF. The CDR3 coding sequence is TGTGCCAGCAGTTTCAGACTCCCCGATGGGCAGTTCTTC.

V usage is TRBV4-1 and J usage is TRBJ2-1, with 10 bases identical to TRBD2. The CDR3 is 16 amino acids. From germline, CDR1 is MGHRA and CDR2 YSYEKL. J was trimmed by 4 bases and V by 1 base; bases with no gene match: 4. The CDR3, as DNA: TGCGCCAGCAGCCAAGTGGGACTAGCGAATTACAATGAGCAGTTCTTC. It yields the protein CASSQVGLANYNEQFF.

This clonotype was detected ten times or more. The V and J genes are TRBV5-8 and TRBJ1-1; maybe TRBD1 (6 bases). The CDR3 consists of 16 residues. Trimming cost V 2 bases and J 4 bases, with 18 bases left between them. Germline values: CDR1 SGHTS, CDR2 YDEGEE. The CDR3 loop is CASSLTTLTGPTEAFF. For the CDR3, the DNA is TGTGCCAGCAGCTTAACCACCCTTACAGGGCCCACTGAAGCTTTCTTT.

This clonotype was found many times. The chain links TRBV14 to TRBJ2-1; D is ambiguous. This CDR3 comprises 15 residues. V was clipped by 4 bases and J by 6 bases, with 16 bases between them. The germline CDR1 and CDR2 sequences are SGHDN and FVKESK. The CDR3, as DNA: TGTGCCAGCAGCCCTCCTCAAGCGACCGCCAATGAGCAGTTCTTC. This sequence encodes CASSPPQATANEQFF.

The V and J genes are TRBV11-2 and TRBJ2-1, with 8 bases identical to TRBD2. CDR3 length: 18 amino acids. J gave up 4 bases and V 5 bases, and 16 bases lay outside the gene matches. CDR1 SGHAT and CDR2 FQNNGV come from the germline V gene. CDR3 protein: CASSLDGGVAGSYNEQFF. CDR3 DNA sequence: TGTGCCAGCAGCCTCGACGGGGGGGTAGCGGGATCGTACAATGAGCAGTTCTTC.

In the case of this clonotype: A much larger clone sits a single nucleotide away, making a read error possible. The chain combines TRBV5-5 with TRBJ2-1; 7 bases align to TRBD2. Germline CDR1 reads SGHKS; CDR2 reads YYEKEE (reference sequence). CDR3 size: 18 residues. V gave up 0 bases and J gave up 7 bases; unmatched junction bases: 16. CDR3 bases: TGTGCCAGCAGCTTGGACATGGGAGGGCTGTTATTGGGGAATGAGCAGTTCTTC. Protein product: CASSLDMGGLLLGNEQFF.

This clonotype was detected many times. The CDR3: CASTLGYGPQYF. CDR3 DNA: TGTGCCAGCACCCTAGGTTACGGACCGCAGTATTTT. The chain is built from TRBV5-4 and TRBJ2-3; no clear D gene. CDR1 and CDR2 (germline): SGHNT, YYREEE (reference sequence). The CDR3 length is 12 residues. The V end was cut by 6 bases, the J end by 10 bases, with 15 bases between.

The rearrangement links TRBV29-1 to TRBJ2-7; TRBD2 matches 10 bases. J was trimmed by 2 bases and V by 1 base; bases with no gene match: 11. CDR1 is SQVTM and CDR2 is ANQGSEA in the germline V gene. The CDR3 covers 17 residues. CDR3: CSVEGTSGGEFAYEQYF. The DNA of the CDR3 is TGCAGCGTTGAAGGGACTAGCGGTGGGGAGTTCGCCTACGAGCAGTACTTC.

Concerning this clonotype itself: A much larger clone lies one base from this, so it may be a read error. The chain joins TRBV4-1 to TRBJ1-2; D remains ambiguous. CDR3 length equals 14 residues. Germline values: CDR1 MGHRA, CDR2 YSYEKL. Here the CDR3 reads CARSHQDGNYGYTF. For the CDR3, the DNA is TGCGCCCGCAGCCACCAAGACGGGAACTATGGCTACACCTTC.

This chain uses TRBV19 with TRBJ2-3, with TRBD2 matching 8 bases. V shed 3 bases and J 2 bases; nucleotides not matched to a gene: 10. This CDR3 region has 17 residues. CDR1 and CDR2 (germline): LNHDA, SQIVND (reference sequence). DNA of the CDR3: TGTGCCAGTAGTATCCCCCTAGAGCGGGAGACCACAGATACGCAGTATTTT. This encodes CASSIPLERETTDTQYF.

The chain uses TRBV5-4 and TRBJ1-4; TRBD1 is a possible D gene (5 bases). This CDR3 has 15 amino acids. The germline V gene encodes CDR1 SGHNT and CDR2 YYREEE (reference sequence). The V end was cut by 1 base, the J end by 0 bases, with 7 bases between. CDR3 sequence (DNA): TGTGCCAGCAGCTTGTCCAGGGCAACTAATGAAAAACTGTTTTTT. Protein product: CASSLSRATNEKLFF.